The 26 T cell receptor beta chains below were found in one sample sequenced in a study of OX40 agonist ivuxolimab in advanced cancers. Clones were sequenced by immunoSEQ multiplex PCR, and TCRdb holds only the in-frame ones, with some missing. The table shows some 70,000 clones, with around 81% occurring only once. The sequences come from CD4+ or CD8+ T cells sorted from blood, collected in a trial of the OX40 agonist ivuxolimab. These TCRs come from an adult with an advanced solid tumor such as melanoma, head and neck, liver or kidney cancer.

Of note for this clone: At one of its ends the junction is not consistent with the germline gene, which may arise from a read error. This CDR3 is also generated by other DNA sequences in the sample. The genes are TRBV6-5 and TRBJ1-2, with TRBD1 matching over 8 bases. The CDR3 is 13 residues long. The germline V gene encodes CDR1 MNHEY and CDR2 SVGAGI. CDR3 nucleotides: TGTGCCAGCAAACCAGGGGGCGGCTATGGCTACACCTTT. Translating gives CASKPGGGYGYTF.

The chain combines TRBV19 with TRBJ2-5; 12 nucleotides agree with TRBD2. The V gene end was trimmed by 6 bases and the J gene end by 5 bases; junction bases not matched to a gene: 4. This CDR3 spans 14 amino acids. Germline V gene data show CDR1 as LNHDA and CDR2 as SQIVND (reference sequence). As DNA, the CDR3 is TGTGCCAGTAGGACTAGCGGGAGTGGGGAGACCCAGTACTTC. Its translation is CASRTSGSGETQYF. Combining the CDR3 with reference TRBV19 and TRBJ2-5 gives the whole variable domain DGGITQSPKYLFRKEGQNVTLSCEQNLNHDAMYWYRQDPGQGLRLIYYSQIVNDFQKGDIAEGYSVSREKKESFPLTVTSAQKNPTAFYLCASRTSGSGETQYFGPGTRLLVL.

This chain connects TRBV7-2 to TRBJ2-4; D possibly corresponds to TRBD1 (5 bases). This CDR3 has 14 residues. The ends were cut back, 1 base at V and 2 bases at J, with 6 bases in the middle. Germline CDR1 SGHTA, CDR2 FQGNSA. As DNA, the CDR3 is TGTGCCAGCAGCTTAGGGGGCTCCAAAAACATTCAGTACTTC. Protein product: CASSLGGSKNIQYF.

The chain couples TRBV2 to TRBJ2-3; D is unresolved. V gave up 6 bases and J gave up 6 bases, with 10 bases separating them. The CDR3 has 12 amino acids. From germline, CDR1 is SNHLY and CDR2 FYNNEI. CDR3 region: CASSVGMDTQYF. The DNA of the CDR3 is TGTGCCAGCAGCGTAGGAATGGATACGCAGTATTTT.

This clone was counted a single time. Germline is not matched at one junction end, which may reflect a read error. The genes are TRBV2 and TRBJ1-6; tentatively, D is TRBD1 (5 bases). The CDR3 contains 14 residues. Germline V gene data show CDR1 as SNHLY and CDR2 as FYNNEI. The CDR3 sequence: CAGRIRDGNSPLHF. The CDR3 nucleotides read TGTGCCGGCAGGATTCGGGACGGTAATTCACCCCTCCACTTT.

The CDR3 here is CSVEGGGHGFTEAFF. The DNA for the CDR3 is TGCAGCGTTGAAGGGGGGGGACATGGCTTTACTGAAGCTTTCTTT. This sequence joins TRBV29-1 and TRBJ1-1, with D perhaps matching TRBD1 (6 bases). This CDR3 region has 15 residues. Germline V gene sequence: CDR1 SQVTM, CDR2 ANQGSEA. The V gene lost 1 base and the J gene lost 5 bases, with 17 bases spanning the gap. Full variable domain (remainder filled in from reference TRBV29-1 and TRBJ1-1): SAVISQKPSRDICQRGTSLTIQCQVDSQVTMMFWYRQQPGQSLTLIATANQGSEATYESGFVIDKFPISRPNLTFSTLTVSNMSPEDSSIYLCSVEGGGHGFTEAFFGQGTRLTVV.

The chain employs TRBV5-4 and TRBJ2-7; 10 nucleotides match TRBD2. V lost 1 base to trimming and J lost 3 bases; unmatched junction nucleotides: 1. Germline assignment: CDR1 SGHNT and CDR2 YYREEE (reference sequence). CDR3 length: 14 amino acids. CDR3 residues: CASSLTSGDYEQYF. In DNA form, the CDR3 reads TGTGCCAGCAGCTTGACTAGCGGGGACTACGAGCAGTACTTC. The whole variable domain, remainder taken from reference TRBV5-4 and TRBJ2-7, is ETGVTQSPTHLIKTRGQQVTLRCSSQSGHNTVSWYQQALGQGPQFIFQYYREEENGRGNFPPRFSGLQFPNYSSELNVNALELDDSALYLCASSLTSGDYEQYFGPGTRLTVT.

The chain has TRBV5-1 and TRBJ1-2, with TRBD1 identical over 7 bases. Germline CDR1 and CDR2: SGHRS and YFSETQ. This CDR3 region has 15 residues. The junction had 11 bases not matched to a gene; V was cut back by 4 bases and J by 5 bases. Here the CDR3 reads CASSPPGTESYGYTF. CDR3 in DNA: TGCGCCAGCAGCCCGCCTGGGACAGAAAGTTATGGCTACACCTTC. The variable domain in full, with the rest retrieved from reference TRBV5-1 and TRBJ1-2, is KAGVTQTPRYLIKTRGQQVTLSCSPISGHRSVSWYQQTPGQGLQFLFEYFSETQRNKGNFPGRFSGRQFSNSRSEMNVSTLELGDSALYLCASSPPGTESYGYTFGSGTRLTVV.

A few counts support this clone. The V gene is TRBV10-3, the J gene TRBJ2-7; D gene uncertain. There are 14 residues in the CDR3. V was pared by 1 base and J by 4 bases, with 11 bases between. Germline V gene lookup returns CDR1 ENHRY and CDR2 SYGVKD. In nucleotides, the CDR3 is TGTGCCATCAGTGAGTTTACTACTCAGTACGAGCAGTACTTC. This gives the protein CAISEFTTQYEQYF.

The V gene is TRBV7-9, the J gene TRBJ2-7; TRBD2 matches at 11 bases. Per the germline V gene, CDR1 is SEHNR and CDR2 is FQNEAQ (reference sequence). Trimming cost V 4 bases and J 4 bases; bases outside gene matches: 18. CDR3 length equals 19 residues. The CDR3 is CASSSSLIAGGDRSYEQYV. The CDR3 DNA is TGTGCCAGCAGCTCCAGCCTAATAGCGGGGGGGGACCGGTCTTACGAGCAGTACGTC.

This clone has only a few counts. The chain couples TRBV5-1 to TRBJ2-2; 9 nucleotides match TRBD1. CDR1 and CDR2 (germline): SGHRS, YFSETQ. Losses at the gene ends were 3 bases for V and 4 bases for J; bases not matched to a gene: 10. The CDR3 length is 17 residues. CDR3 in DNA: TGCGCCAGCAGCTCCACTCCGGGACAGGGAGGCACCGGGGAGCTGTTTTTT. It specifies CASSSTPGQGGTGELFF.

The rearrangement joins TRBV7-3 to TRBJ2-1; 10 nucleotides line up with TRBD2. The CDR3 loop spans 14 amino acids. Unmatched junction bases numbered 10, after V lost 8 bases and J lost 9 bases. CDR1 is SGHTA and CDR2 is FQGTGA in the germline V gene. The DNA for the CDR3 is TGTGCCAGCCAGAAAGCGGGAGGGTTGAGTGAGCAGTTCTTC. Its translation is CASQKAGGLSEQFF.

V gene TRBV4-2 combines with J gene TRBJ2-2; D not resolved. Germline CDR1 LGHNA, CDR2 YNFKEQ. Deletions cut 0 bases from V and 1 base from J, with 3 bases between. The CDR3 is 14 residues long. The CDR3 coding sequence is TGTGCCAGCAGCCAAGAATTGAACACCGGGGAGCTGTTTTTT. Its protein product is CASSQELNTGELFF.

The chain uses TRBV7-2 and TRBJ2-2; 8 nucleotides match TRBD2. V lost 6 bases, J lost 6 bases, and 12 bases stayed unmatched. Germline assignment: CDR1 SGHTA and CDR2 FQGNSA. The CDR3 loop spans 16 amino acids. The DNA for the CDR3 is TGTGCCAGCAGACCCGGGACTAGAGGAGCCGCCGGGGAGCTGTTTTTT. This translates into CASRPGTRGAAGELFF.

This clone was found a few times. The genes are TRBV25-1 and TRBJ2-3, with D unresolved. The length of the CDR3 is 13 residues. Germline lookup yields CDR1 MGHDK and CDR2 SYGVNS. Trimming took off 4 bases at V and 6 bases at J, with 11 bases between the two ends. The DNA for the CDR3 is TGTGCCAGCAGTGCGGATTCGAGGGATACGCAGTATTTT. Its translation is CASSADSRDTQYF.

This clone was seen ten or more times. V and J are TRBV5-1 and TRBJ1-1; D is uncertain. Germline V gene sequence: CDR1 SGHRS, CDR2 YFSETQ. V was shortened by 0 bases and J by 5 bases, with 11 bases between the two germline ends. The CDR3 totals 14 residues. The CDR3: CASSLGDQRTEAFF. CDR3 sequence (DNA): TGCGCCAGCAGCTTGGGGGATCAACGGACTGAAGCTTTCTTT.

The V call is TRBV28, the J call TRBJ1-4; no clear D. V dropped 7 bases and J dropped 7 bases, with 10 bases sitting between them. Per germline, CDR1 MDHEN and CDR2 SYDVKM. CDR3 length: 12 amino acids. The CDR3 DNA reads as TGTGCCAGCACGCAATGGGGTGAAAAACTGTTTTTT. Translated: CASTQWGEKLFF. Filled out from reference TRBV28 and TRBJ1-4, the complete variable domain reads DVKVTQSSRYLVKRTGEKVFLECVQDMDHENMFWYRQDPGLGLRLIYFSYDVKMKEKGDIPEGYSVSREKKERFSLILESASTNQTSMYLCASTQWGEKLFFGSGTQLSVL.

In this sample, this clone turned up many times. The chain joins TRBV5-1 to TRBJ1-2; TRBD1 aligns across 12 bases. Germline V lookup: CDR1 SGHRS, CDR2 YFSETQ. The V segment lost 7 bases and the J segment 8 bases; nucleotides outside the gene matches: 9. This CDR3 spans 14 amino acids. The CDR3 sequence is CASHDRDRGPGYTF. CDR3 bases: TGCGCCAGCCATGACCGGGACAGGGGGCCGGGCTACACCTTC.

V usage is TRBV7-9 and J usage is TRBJ2-1; 10 nucleotides agree with TRBD2. V trimming: 4 bases; J trimming: 9 bases; junction bases outside the gene matches: 6. The CDR3 covers 14 residues. CDR1 and CDR2 from the germline V gene are SEHNR and FQNEAQ (reference sequence). CDR3 residues: CASSYLAGEGEQFF. DNA of the CDR3: TGTGCCAGCAGCTACCTAGCGGGAGAGGGTGAGCAGTTCTTC.

This chain uses TRBV10-3 with TRBJ2-2; 8 nucleotides align to TRBD1. CDR3 length: 17 residues. With 6 bases clipped from V and 7 bases from J, the junction kept 16 bases outside the gene matches. Per the germline V gene, CDR1 is ENHRY and CDR2 is SYGVKD. The CDR3 loop reads CAIRDPLTGDGNGELFF. In DNA form, the CDR3 reads TGTGCCATCAGGGACCCCCTGACAGGGGATGGTAACGGGGAGCTGTTTTTT.

This chain joins TRBV11-2 and TRBJ1-1, with 7 bases that match TRBD1. CDR1 SGHAT and CDR2 FQNNGV come from the germline V gene. The CDR3 loop spans 17 amino acids. V shed 4 bases and J 1 base; nucleotides not matched to a gene: 12. The CDR3 loop is CASSSSQTGIANTEAFF. CDR3 bases: TGTGCCAGCAGCTCATCGCAGACAGGGATCGCGAACACTGAAGCTTTCTTT. Full variable domain (outside the CDR3, taken from reference TRBV11-2 and TRBJ1-1): EAGVAQSPRYKIIEKRQSVAFWCNPISGHATLYWYQQILGQGPKLLIQFQNNGVVDDSQLPKDRFSAERLKGVDSTLKIQPAKLEDSAVYLCASSSSQTGIANTEAFFGQGTRLTVV.

J is TRBJ2-5 and V is TRBV5-4; no firm D call. The CDR3 sequence is 14 residues long. Trimming removed 1 base at V and 5 bases at J, with 12 bases between. Germline-derived CDR1 and CDR2 are SGHNT and YYREEE (reference sequence). The CDR3 DNA sequence: TGTGCCAGCAGCTTGAATGGTGTTCTGGAGACCCAGTACTTC. It yields the protein CASSLNGVLETQYF.

The chain is built from TRBV19 and TRBJ1-5, with TRBD1 identical over 8 bases. The CDR3 spans 15 residues. The germline gives CDR1 LNHDA, CDR2 SQIVND (reference sequence). V was pared by 4 bases and J by 2 bases, with 4 bases of the junction left unmatched. CDR3 coding DNA: TGTGCCAGTAGTAATTACAGGGGGGGCAATCAGCCCCAGCATTTT. Translating gives CASSNYRGGNQPQHF.

The gene calls are TRBV2 and TRBJ1-1; D remains ambiguous. The CDR3 covers 14 residues. V was shortened by 6 bases and J by 4 bases, with 15 bases between the two germline ends. Germline CDR1 and CDR2: SNHLY and FYNNEI. CDR3 loop: CASSPLKYGTEAFF. DNA for the CDR3: TGTGCCAGCAGCCCCCTGAAGTATGGCACTGAAGCTTTCTTT.

This chain uses TRBV19 with TRBJ1-5; no definite D call. This CDR3 is built from 12 residues. V lost 7 bases, J lost 5 bases, and 9 bases lay in between. Germline loops: CDR1 LNHDA, CDR2 SQIVND (reference sequence). Written as DNA, the CDR3 is TGTGCCAGTAAACAAGGGTATCAGCCCCAGCATTTT. Amino acid sequence: CASKQGYQPQHF.

The chain combines TRBV5-4 with TRBJ2-2, with 14 bases identical to TRBD2. Germline CDR1 and CDR2: SGHNT and YYREEE (reference sequence). CDR3 length: 17 residues. Losses at the gene ends were 1 base for V and 6 bases for J; bases not matched to a gene: 5. CDR3 amino acids: CASSLMGLAGVAGELFF. The CDR3 DNA reads TGTGCCAGCAGCTTGATGGGACTAGCGGGAGTAGCCGGGGAGCTGTTTTTT.